The TCR beta chain under discussion was sequenced for a study of cytomegalovirus exposure and HLA in healthy donors. J lost 6 bases, V lost 5 bases, and 11 bases had no gene match. Germline values: CDR1 SGHNT, CDR2 YENEEA. The CDR3 spans 15 residues. PCR amplification relied on 60 Vbeta primers (plus 13 Jbeta primers). Clones were sequenced by immunoSEQ multiplex PCR, and TCRdb holds only the in-frame ones, with some missing. Of roughly 150,000 clones listed, approximately 73% are singletons. V and J are TRBV11-3 and TRBJ2-7; TRBD2 aligns across 9 bases. Sequenced sample: PBMCs. This TCR was sampled from a man in his thirties or forties in good health and CMV-seropositive. CDR3 DNA sequence: TGTGCCAGCAGCCGAACCAGCGGGAGGCCGGGCGAGCAGTACTTC. It encodes CASSRTSGRPGEQYF.